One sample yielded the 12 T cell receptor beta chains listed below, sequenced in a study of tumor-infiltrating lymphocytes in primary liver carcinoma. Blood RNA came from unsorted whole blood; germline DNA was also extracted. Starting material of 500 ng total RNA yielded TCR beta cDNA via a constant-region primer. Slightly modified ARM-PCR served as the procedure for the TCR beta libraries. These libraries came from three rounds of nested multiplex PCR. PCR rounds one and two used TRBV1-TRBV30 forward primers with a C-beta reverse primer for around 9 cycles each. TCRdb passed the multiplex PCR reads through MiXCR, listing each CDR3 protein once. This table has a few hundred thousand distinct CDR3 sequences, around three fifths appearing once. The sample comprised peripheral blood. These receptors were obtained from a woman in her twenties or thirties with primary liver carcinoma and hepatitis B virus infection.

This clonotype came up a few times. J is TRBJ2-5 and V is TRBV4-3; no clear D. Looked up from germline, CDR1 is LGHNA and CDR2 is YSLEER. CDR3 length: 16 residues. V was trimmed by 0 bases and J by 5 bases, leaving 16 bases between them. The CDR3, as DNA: TGCGCCAGCAGCCAAGAGGCTAAACCCACCCGCGAGACCCAGTACTTC. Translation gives CASSQEAKPTRETQYF.

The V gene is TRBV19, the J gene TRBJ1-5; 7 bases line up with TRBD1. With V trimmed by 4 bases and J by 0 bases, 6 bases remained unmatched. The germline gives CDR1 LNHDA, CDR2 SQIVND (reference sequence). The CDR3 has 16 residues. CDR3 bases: TGTGCCAGTAGTAGTGGGACAGTGTATAGCAATCAGCCCCAGCATTTT. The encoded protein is CASSSGTVYSNQPQHF.

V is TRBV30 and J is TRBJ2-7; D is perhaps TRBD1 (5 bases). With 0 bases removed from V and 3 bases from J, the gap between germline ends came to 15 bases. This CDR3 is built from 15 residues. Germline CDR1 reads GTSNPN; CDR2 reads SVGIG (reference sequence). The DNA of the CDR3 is TGTGCCTGGAGTGTACAGGACCGTGAGCTCTACGAGCAGTACTTC. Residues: CAWSVQDRELYEQYF.

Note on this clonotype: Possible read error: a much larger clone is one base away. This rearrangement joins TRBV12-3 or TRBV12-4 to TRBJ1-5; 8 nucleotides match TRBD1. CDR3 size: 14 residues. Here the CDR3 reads CTSSSQGGNQPQHF. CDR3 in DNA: TGTACCAGCAGTTCACAGGGGGGAAATCAGCCCCAGCATTTT.

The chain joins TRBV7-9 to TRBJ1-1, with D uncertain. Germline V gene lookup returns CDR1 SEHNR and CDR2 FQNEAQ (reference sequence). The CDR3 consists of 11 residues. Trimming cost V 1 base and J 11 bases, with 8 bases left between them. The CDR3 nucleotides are TGTGCCAGCAGCTTAGGTCGGCCGGCTTTCTTT. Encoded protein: CASSLGRPAFF.

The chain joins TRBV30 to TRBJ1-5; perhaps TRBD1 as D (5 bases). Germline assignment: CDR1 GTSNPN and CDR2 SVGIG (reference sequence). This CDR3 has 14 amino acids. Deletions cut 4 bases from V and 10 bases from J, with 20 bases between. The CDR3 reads CAWTGRNSNHPQHF. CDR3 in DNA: TGTGCCTGGACAGGGCGGAATAGCAACCATCCCCAGCATTTT.

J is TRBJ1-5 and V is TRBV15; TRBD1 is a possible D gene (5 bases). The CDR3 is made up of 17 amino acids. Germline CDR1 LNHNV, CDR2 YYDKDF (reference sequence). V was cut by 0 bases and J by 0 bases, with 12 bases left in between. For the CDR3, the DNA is TGTGCCACCAGCAGAGATCCCCGGGACCGTAGCAATCAGCCCCAGCATTTT. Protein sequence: CATSRDPRDRSNQPQHF.

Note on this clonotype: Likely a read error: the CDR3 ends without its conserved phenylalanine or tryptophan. The CDR3 loop is CASSHTSGTSGASYEQYL. CDR3 in DNA: TGCGCCAGCAGCCACACCTCGGGGACTAGCGGGGCCTCCTACGAGCAGTACCTC. This sequence joins TRBV4-3 and TRBJ2-7, with 13 bases matching TRBD2. The germline V gene encodes CDR1 LGHNA and CDR2 YSLEER. The trim removed 3 bases at V and 0 bases at J, leaving 8 bases unmatched. The CDR3 extends over 18 amino acids.

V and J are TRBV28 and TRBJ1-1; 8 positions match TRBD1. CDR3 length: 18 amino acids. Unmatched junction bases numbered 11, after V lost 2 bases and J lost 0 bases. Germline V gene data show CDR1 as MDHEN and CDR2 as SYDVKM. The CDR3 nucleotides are TGTGCCAGCAGTTTAACCCGACAGGGGAAGATGATGAACACTGAAGCTTTCTTT. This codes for CASSLTRQGKMMNTEAFF.

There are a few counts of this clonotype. The CDR3 here is CASSSGAAGGTQYF. CDR3 coding DNA: TGTGCCAGCAGCTCCGGGGCGGCGGGGGGGACCCAGTACTTC. V gene TRBV12-3 or TRBV12-4 combines with J gene TRBJ2-5; 8 bases are a match to TRBD2. J lost 7 bases, V lost 6 bases, and 10 bases had no gene match. This CDR3 comprises 14 residues.

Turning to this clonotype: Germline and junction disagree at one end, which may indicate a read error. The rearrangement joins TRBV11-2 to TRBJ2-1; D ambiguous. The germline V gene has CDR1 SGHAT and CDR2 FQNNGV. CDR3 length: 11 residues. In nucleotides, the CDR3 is TGTTCCAGCAGCTCATTCAATGAGCAGTTCTTC. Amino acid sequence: CSSSSFNEQFF.

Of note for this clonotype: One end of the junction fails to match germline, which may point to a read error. In DNA form, the CDR3 reads TGTGCCACCAGTGATGGTCACAGGGGTGGCCACACCTTC. Translation gives CATSDGHRGGHTF. This chain links TRBV24-1 with TRBJ1-2; 7 nucleotides match TRBD1. CDR1 and CDR2 (germline): KGHDR, SFDVKD. The CDR3 runs 13 residues.